These 4 T cell receptor beta chains were sequenced from one sample in a study of shared clonotypes between healthy human individuals. TCRdb keeps only in-frame clones here, not all; method: immunoSEQ multiplex PCR. The sample lists about 2.3 million clones, about nine tenths occurring once. Specimen: naive CD4+ T cells from PBMCs. Subset here: CD45RA+ positively selected. The source of these receptors is a man younger than 30 in good health. Some clones in this sample may be carry-over from other donors' samples.

The genes are TRBV7-9 and TRBJ2-5; no clear D gene. Germline V gene sequence: CDR1 SEHNR, CDR2 FQNEAQ (reference sequence). V lost 0 bases and J lost 3, with 11 bases in between. The CDR3 extends over 15 amino acids. CDR3 in amino acids: CASSLALWEKETQYF. For the CDR3, the DNA is TGTGCCAGCAGCTTAGCTTTGTGGGAAAAAGAGACCCAGTACTTC.

This clone has more than one count but fewer than ten. The V call is TRBV29-1, the J call TRBJ2-7; D perhaps matches TRBD1 (5 bases). CDR1 is SQVTM, CDR2 ANQGSEA, per germline. The CDR3 runs to 12 residues. The ends were cut back, 4 bases at V and 6 bases at J, with 13 bases in the middle. CDR3 region: CSVGSKGLEQYF. In nucleotides, the CDR3 is TGCAGCGTTGGTTCAAAGGGGCTCGAGCAGTACTTC.

The V and J genes are TRBV7-7 and TRBJ2-3; the match to TRBD2 covers 9 bases. The V gene end was trimmed by 5 bases and the J gene end by 3 bases; junction bases not matched to a gene: 15. Germline assignment: CDR1 SSHAT and CDR2 FNYEAQ (reference sequence). This CDR3 comprises 18 residues. CDR3 coding DNA: TGTGCCAGCAGCCCGGGGTGGGGGACTAGCCATGAAACAGATACGCAGTATTTT. It codes for CASSPGWGTSHETDTQYF.

The chain joins TRBV7-8 to TRBJ1-1; D gene ambiguous. The CDR3 contains 15 residues. V was trimmed by 1 base and J by 6 bases, leaving 15 bases between them. Looked up from germline, CDR1 is SGHVS and CDR2 is FQNEAQ. The CDR3 nucleotides read TGTGCCAGCAGCTTAGTACTACAGAAGTGGGCTGAAGCTTTCTTT. Its protein is CASSLVLQKWAEAFF.